The 3 T cell receptor beta chains below all came from one sample that was sequenced in a study of CD8 T cells in Susac syndrome. RNA was extracted with the RNeasy kit, and a quantity of roughly 0.5 to 1 ug was reverse transcribed using random hexamers. From the immunoSEQ multiplex PCR reads, TCRdb called clonotypes with MiXCR, one entry per CDR3 protein. The repertoire holds 100,000 to 150,000 distinct CDR3 sequences, with around 94% as singletons. Specimen: CD4+ T cells from PBMCs. All receptors derive from a human donor in good health.

This rearrangement joins TRBV20-1 to TRBJ2-4; 7 nucleotides match TRBD2. Germline V CDR1 and CDR2: DFQATT, SNEGSKA (reference sequence). This CDR3 is built from 14 residues. Trimming at V came to 4 bases and at J to 6 bases, leaving 9 bases not matched to a gene. The CDR3 coding sequence is TGCAGTGCTAACAAACCGGGAGGTTCAAACATTCAGTACTTC. Its translation is CSANKPGGSNIQYF.

The rearrangement links TRBV5-1 to TRBJ2-1, with D hard to call. V was pared by 6 bases and J by 10 bases, with 20 bases between. Germline V gene sequence: CDR1 SGHRS, CDR2 YFSETQ. The CDR3 sequence is 14 residues long. The CDR3 spells CASTLKGPLLEQFF. The CDR3 region has the DNA TGCGCCAGCACCCTAAAAGGACCACTTCTAGAGCAGTTCTTC. The full variable domain, completed using reference TRBV5-1 and TRBJ2-1, is KAGVTQTPRYLIKTRGQQVTLSCSPISGHRSVSWYQQTPGQGLQFLFEYFSETQRNKGNFPGRFSGRQFSNSRSEMNVSTLELGDSALYLCASTLKGPLLEQFFGPGTRLTVL.

A single count supports this clonotype. The CDR3, as DNA: TGTGCCTGGAGTTTGGGAGGGGGCCATATCTACGAGCAGTACTTC. This sequence encodes CAWSLGGGHIYEQYF. J is TRBJ2-7 and V is TRBV30, with D perhaps TRBD1 or TRBD2 (7 bases each). Germline V CDR1 and CDR2: GTSNPN, SVGIG (reference sequence). Trimming shortened V by 2 bases and J by 3 bases, and 17 bases separated the two germline ends. This CDR3 has 15 residues.